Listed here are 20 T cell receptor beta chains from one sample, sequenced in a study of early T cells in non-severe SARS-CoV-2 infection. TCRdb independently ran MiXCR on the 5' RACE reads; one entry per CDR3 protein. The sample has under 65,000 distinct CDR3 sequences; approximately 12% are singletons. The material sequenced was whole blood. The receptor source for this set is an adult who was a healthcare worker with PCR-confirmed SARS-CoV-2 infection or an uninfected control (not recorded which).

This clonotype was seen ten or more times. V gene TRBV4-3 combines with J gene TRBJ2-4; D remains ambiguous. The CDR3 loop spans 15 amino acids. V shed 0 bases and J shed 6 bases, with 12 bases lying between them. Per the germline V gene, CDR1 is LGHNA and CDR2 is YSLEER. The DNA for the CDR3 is TGCGCCAGCAGCCAAGAAGTTTATGTCAGAAACATTCAGTACTTC. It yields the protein CASSQEVYVRNIQYF.

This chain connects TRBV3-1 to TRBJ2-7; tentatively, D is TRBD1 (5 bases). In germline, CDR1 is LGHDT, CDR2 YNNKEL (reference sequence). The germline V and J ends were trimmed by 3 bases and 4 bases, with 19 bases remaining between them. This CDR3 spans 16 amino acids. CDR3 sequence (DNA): TGTGCCAGCAGCCAGCAGCCTCCTCAGGGAATATACGAGCAGTACTTC. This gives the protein CASSQQPPQGIYEQYF.

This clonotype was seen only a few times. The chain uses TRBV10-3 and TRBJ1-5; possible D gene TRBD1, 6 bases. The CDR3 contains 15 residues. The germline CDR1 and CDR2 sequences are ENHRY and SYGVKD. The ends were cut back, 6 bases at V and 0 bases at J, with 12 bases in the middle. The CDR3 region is CAISPDRNSNQPQHF. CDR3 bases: TGTGCCATCAGCCCGGACAGAAATAGCAATCAGCCCCAGCATTTT.

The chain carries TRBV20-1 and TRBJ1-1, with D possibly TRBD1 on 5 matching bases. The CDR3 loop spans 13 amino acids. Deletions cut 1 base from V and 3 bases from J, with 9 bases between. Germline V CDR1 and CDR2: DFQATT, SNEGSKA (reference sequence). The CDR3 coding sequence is TGCAGTGCTAGAGGGGGCAAGGACACTGAAGCTTTCTTT. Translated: CSARGGKDTEAFF.

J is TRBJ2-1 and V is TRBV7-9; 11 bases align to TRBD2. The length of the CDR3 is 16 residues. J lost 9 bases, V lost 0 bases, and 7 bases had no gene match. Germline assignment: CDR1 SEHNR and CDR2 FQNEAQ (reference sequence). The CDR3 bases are TGTGCCAGCAGCTTAGCCCAGACTAGCGGGGTTTCTGAGCAGTTCTTC. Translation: CASSLAQTSGVSEQFF.

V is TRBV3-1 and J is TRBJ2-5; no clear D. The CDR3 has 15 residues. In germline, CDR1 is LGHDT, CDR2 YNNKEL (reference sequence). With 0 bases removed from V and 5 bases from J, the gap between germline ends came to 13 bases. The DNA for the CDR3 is TGTGCCAGCAGCCAAGATCTAAGTCCCCGGGAGACCCAGTACTTC. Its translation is CASSQDLSPRETQYF.

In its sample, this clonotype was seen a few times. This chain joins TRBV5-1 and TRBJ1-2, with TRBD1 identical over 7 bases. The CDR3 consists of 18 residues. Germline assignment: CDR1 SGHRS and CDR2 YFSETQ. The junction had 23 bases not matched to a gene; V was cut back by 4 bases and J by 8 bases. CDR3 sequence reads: CASSPGLLGQRETRGYTF. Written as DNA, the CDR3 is TGCGCCAGCAGCCCTGGCCTATTGGGACAGCGTGAAACCCGAGGCTACACCTTC.

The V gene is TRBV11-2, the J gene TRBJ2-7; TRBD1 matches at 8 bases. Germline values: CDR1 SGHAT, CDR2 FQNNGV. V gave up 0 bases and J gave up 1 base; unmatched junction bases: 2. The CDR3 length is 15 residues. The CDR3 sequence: CASSLEGTGSYEQYF. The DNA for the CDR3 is TGTGCCAGCAGCTTAGAAGGGACAGGATCCTACGAGCAGTACTTC.

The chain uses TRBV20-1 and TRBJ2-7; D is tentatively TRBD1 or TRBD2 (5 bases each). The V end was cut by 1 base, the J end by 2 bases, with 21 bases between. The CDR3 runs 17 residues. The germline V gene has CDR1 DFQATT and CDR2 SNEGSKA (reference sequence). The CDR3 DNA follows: TGCAGTGCTAGAGCTATACTGGACTGGGACGGGACCTACGAGCAGTACTTC. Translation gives CSARAILDWDGTYEQYF.

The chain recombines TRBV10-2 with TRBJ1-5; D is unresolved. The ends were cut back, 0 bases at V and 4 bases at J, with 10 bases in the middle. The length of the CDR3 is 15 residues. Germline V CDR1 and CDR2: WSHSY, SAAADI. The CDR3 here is CASSESGGKNQPQHF. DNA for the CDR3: TGCGCCAGCAGTGAGTCTGGAGGGAAGAATCAGCCCCAGCATTTT.

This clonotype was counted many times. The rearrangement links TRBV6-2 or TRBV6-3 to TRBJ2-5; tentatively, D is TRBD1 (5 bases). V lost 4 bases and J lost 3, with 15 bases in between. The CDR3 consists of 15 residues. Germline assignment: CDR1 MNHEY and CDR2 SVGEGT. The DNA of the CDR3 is TGTGCCAGCAGTTGGGGCCGTGCGAGCGAAGAGACCCAGTACTTC. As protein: CASSWGRASEETQYF.

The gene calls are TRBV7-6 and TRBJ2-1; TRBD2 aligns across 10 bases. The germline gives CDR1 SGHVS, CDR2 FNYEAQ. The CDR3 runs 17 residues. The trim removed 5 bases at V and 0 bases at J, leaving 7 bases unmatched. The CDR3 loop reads CASSLTSGVSSYNEQFF. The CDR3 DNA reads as TGTGCCAGCAGCCTAACTAGCGGGGTTAGCTCCTACAATGAGCAGTTCTTC. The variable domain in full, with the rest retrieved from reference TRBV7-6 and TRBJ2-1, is GAGVSQSPRYKVTKRGQDVALRCDPISGHVSLYWYRQALGQGPEFLTYFNYEAQQDKSGLPNDRFSAERPEGSISTLTIQRTEQRDSAMYRCASSLTSGVSSYNEQFFGPGTRLTVL.

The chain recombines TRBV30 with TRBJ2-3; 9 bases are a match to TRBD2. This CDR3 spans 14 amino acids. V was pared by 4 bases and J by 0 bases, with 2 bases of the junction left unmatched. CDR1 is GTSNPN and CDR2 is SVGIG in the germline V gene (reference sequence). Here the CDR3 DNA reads TGTGCCTGGACTAGCGGGGCTAGCACAGATACGCAGTATTTT. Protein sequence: CAWTSGASTDTQYF. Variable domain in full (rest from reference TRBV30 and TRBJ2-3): SQTIHQWPATLVQPVGSPLSLECTVEGTSNPNLYWYRQAAGRGLQLLFYSVGIGQISSEVPQNLSASRPQDRQFILSSKKLLLSDSGFYLCAWTSGASTDTQYFGPGTRLTVL.

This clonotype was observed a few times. This CDR3 is CSARGGAGGWNEQYF. The CDR3 DNA follows: TGCAGTGCTAGAGGGGGCGCAGGGGGCTGGAACGAGCAGTACTTC. The chain employs TRBV20-1 and TRBJ2-7, with 8 bases lining up with TRBD1. Germline CDR1 reads DFQATT; CDR2 reads SNEGSKA (reference sequence). The V gene end was trimmed by 1 base and the J gene end by 5 bases; junction bases not matched to a gene: 10. The CDR3 is made up of 15 amino acids.

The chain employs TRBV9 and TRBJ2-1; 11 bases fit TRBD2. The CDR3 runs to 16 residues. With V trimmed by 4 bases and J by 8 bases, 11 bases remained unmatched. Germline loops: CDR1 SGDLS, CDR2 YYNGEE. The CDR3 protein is CASSPRLAGGVDEQFF. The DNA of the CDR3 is TGTGCCAGCAGCCCGCGGCTAGCGGGGGGAGTGGATGAGCAGTTCTTC.

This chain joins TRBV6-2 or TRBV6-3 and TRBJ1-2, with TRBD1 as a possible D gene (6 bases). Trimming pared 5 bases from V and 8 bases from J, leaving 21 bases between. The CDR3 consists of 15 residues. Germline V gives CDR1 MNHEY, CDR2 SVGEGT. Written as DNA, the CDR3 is TGTGCCAGCAGTAACGGACAGCTACCACTACGGGGCTACACCTTC. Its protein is CASSNGQLPLRGYTF.

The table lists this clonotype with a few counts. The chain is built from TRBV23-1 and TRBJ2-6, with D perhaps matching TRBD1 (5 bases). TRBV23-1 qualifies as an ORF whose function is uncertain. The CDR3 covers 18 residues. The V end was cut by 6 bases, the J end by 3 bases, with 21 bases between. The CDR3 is CASRIRAPSKGGANVLTF. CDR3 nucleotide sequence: TGCGCCAGCAGGATCAGGGCCCCGTCTAAGGGTGGGGCCAACGTCCTGACTTTC.

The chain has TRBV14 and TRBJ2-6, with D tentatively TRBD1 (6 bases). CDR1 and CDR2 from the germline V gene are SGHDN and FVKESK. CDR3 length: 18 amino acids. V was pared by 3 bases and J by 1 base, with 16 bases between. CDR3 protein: CASSHLPGEGSGANVLTF. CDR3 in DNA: TGTGCCAGCAGCCACCTTCCAGGGGAAGGTTCTGGGGCCAACGTCCTGACTTTC.

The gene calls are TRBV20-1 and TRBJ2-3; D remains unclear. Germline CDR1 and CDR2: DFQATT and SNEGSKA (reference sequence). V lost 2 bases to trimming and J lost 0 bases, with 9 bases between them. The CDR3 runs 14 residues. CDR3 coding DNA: TGCAGTGCTAGACCCCCTCTAAGCACAGATACGCAGTATTTT. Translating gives CSARPPLSTDTQYF.

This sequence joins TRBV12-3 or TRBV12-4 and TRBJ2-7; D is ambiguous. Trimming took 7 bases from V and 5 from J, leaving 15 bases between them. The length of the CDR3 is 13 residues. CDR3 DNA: TGTGCCAGCACCCGTAAGAGTGGAGACGAGCAGTACTTC. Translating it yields CASTRKSGDEQYF.